One sample yielded the 27 T cell receptor beta chains listed below, sequenced in a study of T cells after yellow fever vaccination. Via MiXCR, TCRdb re-called the 5' RACE reads, giving one row per CDR3 protein. The sample lists about 360,000 distinct CDR3 sequences, under 7.5% occurring once. The sequenced sample was PBMCs, obtained 5 days after the yellow fever booster vaccination. These receptors all come from a man between 25 and 39 years old who received the YFV17D yellow fever vaccine.

This clonotype occurred a few times. The gene calls are TRBV20-1 and TRBJ2-2; D gene ambiguous. Trimming pared 3 bases from V and 6 bases from J, leaving 8 bases between. The CDR3 spans 12 residues. Germline CDR1 is DFQATT and CDR2 is SNEGSKA (reference sequence). The CDR3 region is CSAREIAGELFF. The CDR3 bases are TGCAGTGCTAGGGAAATCGCCGGGGAGCTGTTTTTT.

This clonotype was detected only a few times. The J gene is TRBJ1-2, the V gene TRBV5-1, with TRBD1 matching over 7 bases. From germline, CDR1 is SGHRS and CDR2 YFSETQ. J was trimmed by 8 bases and V by 0 bases; bases with no gene match: 7. The CDR3 has 14 residues. In DNA form, the CDR3 reads TGCGCCAGCAGCTTGGAGTGGACAGGAAGCGGCTACACCTTC. This translates into CASSLEWTGSGYTF.

The rearrangement links TRBV5-4 to TRBJ2-2; 12 nucleotides align to TRBD2. Germline-derived CDR1 and CDR2 are SGHNT and YYREEE (reference sequence). This CDR3 contains 19 residues. V lost 2 bases, J lost 4 bases, and 12 bases stayed unmatched. The CDR3 nucleotides are TGTGCCAGCAGCTTACTAGCGGGAGGCCATACGAGACGCACCGGGGAGCTGTTTTTT. Its protein product is CASSLLAGGHTRRTGELFF.

This clonotype was counted between two and nine times. The J gene is TRBJ2-7, the V gene TRBV20-1; 11 bases match TRBD1. Germline values: CDR1 DFQATT, CDR2 SNEGSKA (reference sequence). CDR3 size: 17 residues. J was trimmed by 4 bases and V by 6 bases; bases with no gene match: 17. CDR3 DNA sequence: TGCAGTGCCCCTACCTCCCGTACCGGGACAGGGGGTTACGAGCAGTACTTC. This sequence encodes CSAPTSRTGTGGYEQYF.

This rearrangement joins TRBV9 to TRBJ1-5; D call uncertain. This CDR3 has 13 amino acids. The V end was cut by 5 bases, the J end by 2 bases, with 8 bases between. CDR1 SGDLS and CDR2 YYNGEE come from the germline V gene. CDR3 protein: CASSVKGNQPQHF. As DNA, the CDR3 is TGTGCCAGCAGTGTCAAGGGCAATCAGCCCCAGCATTTT.

There are many counts of this clonotype. The V gene is TRBV29-1, the J gene TRBJ2-3; D is perhaps TRBD2 (6 bases). The CDR3 covers 13 residues. The V and J ends lost 4 bases and 1 base respectively, with 9 bases between them. Germline V gene data show CDR1 as SQVTM and CDR2 as ANQGSEA. The CDR3 nucleotides are TGCAGCGTTGGGAGGGGTGGCACAGATACGCAGTATTTT. It encodes CSVGRGGTDTQYF.

The chain carries TRBV11-1 and TRBJ1-2; 7 nucleotides align to TRBD1. Germline V gene lookup returns CDR1 SGHAT and CDR2 FQDESV (reference sequence). This CDR3 spans 19 amino acids. J lost 4 bases, V lost 2 bases, and 19 bases had no gene match. CDR3 DNA sequence: TGTGCCAGCAGCTTAAGACCCCAGACAGGGATTGGTGTGGGCTATGGCTACACCTTC. It translates to CASSLRPQTGIGVGYGYTF.

The chain recombines TRBV5-1 with TRBJ2-7; no reliable D call. Trimming took 6 bases from V and 2 from J, leaving 9 bases between them. Germline V gene sequence: CDR1 SGHRS, CDR2 YFSETQ. The CDR3 length is 12 residues. The DNA for the CDR3 is TGCGCCAGCATCGGCGATACCTACGAGCAGTACTTC. The encoded protein is CASIGDTYEQYF.

There are many counts of this clonotype. This chain connects TRBV6-5 to TRBJ2-7; D is possibly TRBD1 (5 bases). Trimming pared 6 bases from V and 0 bases from J, leaving 12 bases between. From germline, CDR1 is MNHEY and CDR2 SVGAGI. CDR3 size: 14 residues. The CDR3 reads CASRSRVSSYEQYF. CDR3 DNA: TGTGCCAGCAGAAGCAGGGTGAGCTCCTACGAGCAGTACTTC.

CDR3 in DNA: TGTGCCAGCAGTTACGGATCCACTGAAGCTTTCTTT. Translation gives CASSYGSTEAFF. The chain combines TRBV7-2 with TRBJ1-1; D uncertain. Trimming stripped 6 bases from V and 4 bases from J, with 9 bases between. In germline, CDR1 is SGHTA, CDR2 FQGNSA. This CDR3 has 12 residues.

There are many counts of this clonotype. Written as DNA, the CDR3 is TGCGCCAGCAGCGGGCCTGGCGGAGATACGCAGTATTTT. Translation gives CASSGPGGDTQYF. This chain joins TRBV5-1 and TRBJ2-3; no definite D call. The length of the CDR3 is 13 residues. Between the trimmed V and J ends, which lost 4 bases and 5 bases, there was a span of 11 bases. CDR1 is SGHRS, CDR2 YFSETQ, per germline.

Only a few counts were recorded for this clonotype. The chain recombines TRBV5-1 with TRBJ2-7; 11 bases line up with TRBD2. The length of the CDR3 is 17 residues. Trimming took 7 bases from V and 3 from J; bases not matched to a gene: 15. Germline V gives CDR1 SGHRS, CDR2 YFSETQ. In DNA form, the CDR3 reads TGCGCCAGCTCCCCCTCGCCTGGGACTAGCGGATTCTACGAGCAGTACTTC. This encodes CASSPSPGTSGFYEQYF.

CDR3: CATCQDRLAASTDTQYF. The DNA for the CDR3 is TGTGCCACCTGCCAAGATCGGCTAGCGGCTAGCACAGATACGCAGTATTTT. The V call is TRBV3-1, the J call TRBJ2-3, with 7 bases lining up with TRBD2. This CDR3 region has 17 residues. Per germline, CDR1 LGHDT and CDR2 YNNKEL (reference sequence). V was clipped by 10 bases and J by 0 bases; unmatched bases: 16.

This rearrangement joins TRBV24-1 to TRBJ2-1; TRBD1 matches 7 bases. Germline V gene sequence: CDR1 KGHDR, CDR2 SFDVKD. With 1 base clipped from V and 1 base from J, the junction kept 6 bases outside the gene matches. There are 17 residues in the CDR3. CDR3 residues: CATSDFSRQGSYNEQFF. DNA for the CDR3: TGTGCCACCAGTGATTTCTCACGACAGGGTTCCTACAATGAGCAGTTCTTC.

This clonotype was recorded a few times. The J gene is TRBJ2-5, the V gene TRBV27; possibly TRBD2 for D (6 bases). V lost 5 bases to trimming and J lost 2 bases, with 12 bases between them. Germline loops: CDR1 MNHEY, CDR2 SMNVEV (reference sequence). This CDR3 has 14 amino acids. CDR3 residues: CASSPDAGQETQYF. In nucleotides, the CDR3 is TGTGCCAGCAGTCCCGATGCGGGACAAGAGACCCAGTACTTC.

The chain joins TRBV7-8 to TRBJ2-1; D unresolved. Trimming pared 1 base from V and 8 bases from J, leaving 12 bases between. Germline V CDR1 and CDR2: SGHVS, FQNEAQ. The CDR3 extends over 14 amino acids. In DNA form, the CDR3 reads TGTGCCAGCAGCTTAGGCTCTAGTGGCTATGAGCAGTTCTTC. Protein sequence: CASSLGSSGYEQFF.

In this sample, this clonotype turned up a few times. V gene TRBV7-2 combines with J gene TRBJ2-7; TRBD2 might be the D (5 bases). V was pared by 0 bases and J by 6 bases, with 9 bases between. The length of the CDR3 is 13 residues. CDR1 and CDR2 from the germline V gene are SGHTA and FQGNSA. The CDR3 DNA is TGTGCCAGCAGCTTAGCGGGAGACTTCGAGCAGTACTTC. This encodes CASSLAGDFEQYF.

This clonotype has a count of ten or more. V is TRBV20-1 and J is TRBJ2-3, with 7 bases fitting TRBD2. V shed 5 bases and J 3 bases; nucleotides not matched to a gene: 14. CDR1 is DFQATT and CDR2 is SNEGSKA in the germline V gene (reference sequence). This CDR3 spans 16 amino acids. The CDR3 coding sequence is TGCAGTGCTCCCCTAGGGGCGGGAGTGGAAACAGATACGCAGTATTTT. This translates into CSAPLGAGVETDTQYF.

The sample holds many counts of this clonotype. The chain links TRBV28 to TRBJ2-7; D remains ambiguous. Germline values: CDR1 MDHEN, CDR2 SYDVKM. The CDR3 extends over 10 amino acids. V lost 10 bases, J lost 1 base, and 5 bases lay in between. Here the CDR3 DNA reads TGTGCCACCGGGTCCTACGAGCAGTACTTC. Protein sequence: CATGSYEQYF.

This clonotype was recorded at least ten times. The chain employs TRBV7-2 and TRBJ2-7; no clear D. V was cut by 5 bases and J by 0 bases, with 8 bases left in between. The germline gives CDR1 SGHTA, CDR2 FQGNSA. CDR3 length: 13 amino acids. The CDR3 spells CASSALSSYEQYF. In nucleotides, the CDR3 is TGTGCCAGCAGCGCACTAAGCTCCTACGAGCAGTACTTC. Filled out from reference TRBV7-2 and TRBJ2-7, the complete variable domain reads GAGVSQSPSNKVTEKGKDVELRCDPISGHTALYWYRQSLGQGLEFLIYFQGNSAPDKSGLPSDRFSAERTGGSVSTLTIQRTQQEDSAVYLCASSALSSYEQYFGPGTRLTVT.

In this sample, this clonotype turned up a few times. V is TRBV12-3 or TRBV12-4 and J is TRBJ2-1; TRBD2 is a possible D gene (6 bases). Trimming cost V 8 bases and J 6 bases, with 11 bases left between them. The CDR3 is 12 amino acids. The CDR3 reads CASSREFNEQFF. Written as DNA, the CDR3 is TGTGCCAGCTCCCGGGAGTTCAATGAGCAGTTCTTC.

This clonotype occurred a few times. In DNA form, the CDR3 reads TGCAGTGCTATAATCCAGGGACTTTCGCAAAAGACCCAGTACTTC. This codes for CSAIIQGLSQKTQYF. The V and J genes are TRBV20-1 and TRBJ2-5, with D possibly being TRBD2 (6 bases). The CDR3 length is 15 residues. Per germline, CDR1 DFQATT and CDR2 SNEGSKA (reference sequence). Trimming removed 4 bases from V and 6 bases from J, with 21 bases in between.

V gene TRBV9 combines with J gene TRBJ2-1; D ambiguous. CDR1 SGDLS and CDR2 YYNGEE come from the germline V gene. CDR3 size: 11 residues. V was cut by 3 bases and J by 10 bases, with 8 bases left in between. The CDR3 here is CASSASVEQFF. CDR3 sequence (DNA): TGTGCCAGCAGCGCAAGCGTAGAGCAGTTCTTC.

The chain combines TRBV6-2 or TRBV6-3 with TRBJ2-3; the match to TRBD2 covers 13 bases. CDR1 is MNHEY and CDR2 is SVGEGT in the germline V gene. After removal of 0 bases from V and 2 bases from J, the junction contained 5 bases not matched to a gene. The CDR3 covers 18 residues. Here the CDR3 reads CASSYSTSGRAFTDTQYF. The DNA for the CDR3 is TGTGCCAGCAGTTACTCAACTAGCGGGAGGGCCTTCACAGATACGCAGTATTTT.

This chain connects TRBV3-1 to TRBJ2-7, with 8 bases that match TRBD2. The CDR3 loop spans 16 amino acids. The germline gives CDR1 LGHDT, CDR2 YNNKEL (reference sequence). Trimming took 1 base from V and 0 from J; bases not matched to a gene: 5. The CDR3 region has the DNA TGTGCCAGCAGCCAAGGTTTAGCGGGAATCTCCTACGAGCAGTACTTC. Protein: CASSQGLAGISYEQYF.

CDR3 sequence: CASSVYWGPFYEQYF. CDR3 sequence (DNA): TGTGCCAGCAGCGTCTACTGGGGACCCTTCTACGAGCAGTACTTC. The rearrangement joins TRBV9 to TRBJ2-7; D is tentatively TRBD1 or TRBD2 (5 bases each). CDR3 length equals 15 residues. Germline CDR1 is SGDLS and CDR2 is YYNGEE. V shed 2 bases and J shed 3 bases, with 15 bases lying between them.

At least ten counts were recorded for this clonotype. The rearrangement joins TRBV15 to TRBJ2-1; TRBD2 aligns across 14 bases. The CDR3 runs to 16 residues. The germline V gene has CDR1 LNHNV and CDR2 YYDKDF (reference sequence). J was trimmed by 9 bases and V by 3 bases; bases with no gene match: 7. The CDR3 DNA is TGTGCCACCAGCAGCCACCCGGGACTAGCGGGAGCTGAGCAGTTCTTC. Its translation is CATSSHPGLAGAEQFF.